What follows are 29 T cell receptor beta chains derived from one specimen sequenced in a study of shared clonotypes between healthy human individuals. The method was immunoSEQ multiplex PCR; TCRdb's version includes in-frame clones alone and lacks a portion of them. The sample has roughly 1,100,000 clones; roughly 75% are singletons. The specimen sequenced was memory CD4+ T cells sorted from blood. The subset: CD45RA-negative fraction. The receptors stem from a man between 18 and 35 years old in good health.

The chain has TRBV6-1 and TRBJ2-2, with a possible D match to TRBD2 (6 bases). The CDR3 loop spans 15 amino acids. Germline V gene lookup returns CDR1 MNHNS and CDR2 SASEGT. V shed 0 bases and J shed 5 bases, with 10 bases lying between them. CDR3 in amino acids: CASSEASGVTGELFF. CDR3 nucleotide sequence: TGTGCCAGCAGTGAAGCTAGCGGTGTAACCGGGGAGCTGTTTTTT.

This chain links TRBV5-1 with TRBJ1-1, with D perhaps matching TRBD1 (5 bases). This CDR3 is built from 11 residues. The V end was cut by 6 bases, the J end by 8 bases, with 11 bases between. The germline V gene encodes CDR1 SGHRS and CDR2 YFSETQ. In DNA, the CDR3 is TGCGCCAGCACAGGGTCGGTAGAAGCTTTCTTT. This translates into CASTGSVEAFF.

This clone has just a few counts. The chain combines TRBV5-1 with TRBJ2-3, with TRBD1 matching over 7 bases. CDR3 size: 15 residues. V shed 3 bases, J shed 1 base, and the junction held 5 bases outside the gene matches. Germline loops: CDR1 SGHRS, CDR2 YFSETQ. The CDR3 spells CASSSGQEGTDTQYF. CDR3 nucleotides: TGCGCCAGCAGCTCCGGACAGGAAGGCACAGATACGCAGTATTTT.

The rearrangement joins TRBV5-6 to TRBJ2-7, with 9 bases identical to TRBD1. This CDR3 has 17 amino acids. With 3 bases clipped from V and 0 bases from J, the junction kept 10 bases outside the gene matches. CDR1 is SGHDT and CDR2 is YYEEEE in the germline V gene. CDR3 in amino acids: CASSSYRGRLTSYEQYF. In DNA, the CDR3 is TGTGCCAGCAGCTCCTACAGGGGGCGGCTCACCTCCTACGAGCAGTACTTC. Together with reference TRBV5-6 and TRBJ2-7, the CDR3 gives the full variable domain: DAGVTQSPTHLIKTRGQQVTLRCSPKSGHDTVSWYQQALGQGPQFIFQYYEEEERQRGNFPDRFSGHQFPNYSSELNVNALLLGDSALYLCASSSYRGRLTSYEQYFGPGTRLTVT.

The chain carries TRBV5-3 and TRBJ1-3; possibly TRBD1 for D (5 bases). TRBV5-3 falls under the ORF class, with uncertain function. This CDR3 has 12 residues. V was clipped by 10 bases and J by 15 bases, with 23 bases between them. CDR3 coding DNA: TGTGCCGGCGGGGCAGTCCACTTTTCCGGATATTTT. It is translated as CAGGAVHFSGYF.

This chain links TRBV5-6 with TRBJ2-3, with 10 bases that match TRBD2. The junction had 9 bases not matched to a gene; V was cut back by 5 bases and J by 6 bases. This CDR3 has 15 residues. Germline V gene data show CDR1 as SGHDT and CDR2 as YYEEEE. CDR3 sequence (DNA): TGTGCCAGCAGGGCTAGCGGGGGCTCTCCTGATACGCAGTATTTT. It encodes CASRASGGSPDTQYF.

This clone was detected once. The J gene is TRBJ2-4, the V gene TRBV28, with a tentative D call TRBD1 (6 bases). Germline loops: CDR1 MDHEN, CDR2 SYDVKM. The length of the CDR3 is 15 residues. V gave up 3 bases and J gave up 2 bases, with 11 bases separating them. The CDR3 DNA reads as TGTGCCAGCAGTTTTGGGGGCATGTCCAAAAACATTCAGTACTTC. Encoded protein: CASSFGGMSKNIQYF. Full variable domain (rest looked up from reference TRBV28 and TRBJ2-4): DVKVTQSSRYLVKRTGEKVFLECVQDMDHENMFWYRQDPGLGLRLIYFSYDVKMKEKGDIPEGYSVSREKKERFSLILESASTNQTSMYLCASSFGGMSKNIQYFGAGTRLSVL.

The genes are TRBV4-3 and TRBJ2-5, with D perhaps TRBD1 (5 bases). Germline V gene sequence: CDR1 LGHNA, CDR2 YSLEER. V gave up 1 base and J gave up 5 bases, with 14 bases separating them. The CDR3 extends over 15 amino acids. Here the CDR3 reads CASSQALGAGETQYF. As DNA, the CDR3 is TGCGCCAGCAGCCAAGCCTTAGGGGCAGGGGAGACCCAGTACTTC.

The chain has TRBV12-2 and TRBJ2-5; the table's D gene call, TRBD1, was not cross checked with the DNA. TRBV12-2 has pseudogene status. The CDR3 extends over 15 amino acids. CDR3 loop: CASRLGQGFQETQYF. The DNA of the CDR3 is TGTGCAAGTCGCTTGGGACAGGGATTCCAAGAGACCCAGTACTTC.

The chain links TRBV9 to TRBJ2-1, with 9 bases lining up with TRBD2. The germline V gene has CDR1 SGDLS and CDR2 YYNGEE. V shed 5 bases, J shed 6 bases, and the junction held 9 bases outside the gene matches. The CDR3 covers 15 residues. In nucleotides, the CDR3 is TGTGCCAGCAGTATAACGGGGACTAGCCCCAATGAGCAGTTCTTC. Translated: CASSITGTSPNEQFF.

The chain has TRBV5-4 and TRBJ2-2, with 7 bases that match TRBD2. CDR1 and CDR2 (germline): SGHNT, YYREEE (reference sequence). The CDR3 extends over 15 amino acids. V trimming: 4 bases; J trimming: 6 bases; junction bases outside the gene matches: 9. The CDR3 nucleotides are TGTGCCAGCAGCGTCGGGGGAGGGCCTTCCGGGGAGCTGTTTTTT. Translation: CASSVGGGPSGELFF.

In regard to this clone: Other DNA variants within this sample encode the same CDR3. The CDR3 DNA reads as TGCGCCAGCAGCTTGGAGAGAAATCAGCCCCAGCATTTT. Protein product: CASSLERNQPQHF. The chain links TRBV5-1 to TRBJ1-5; D gene uncertain. V shed 0 bases and J shed 4 bases, with 5 bases lying between them. Per germline, CDR1 SGHRS and CDR2 YFSETQ. The CDR3 covers 13 residues.

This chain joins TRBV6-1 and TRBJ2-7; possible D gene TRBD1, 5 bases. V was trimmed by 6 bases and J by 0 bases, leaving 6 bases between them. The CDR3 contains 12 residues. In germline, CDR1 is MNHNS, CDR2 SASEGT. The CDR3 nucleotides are TGTGCCAGCAGACAGGACTCCTACGAGCAGTACTTC. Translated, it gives CASRQDSYEQYF.

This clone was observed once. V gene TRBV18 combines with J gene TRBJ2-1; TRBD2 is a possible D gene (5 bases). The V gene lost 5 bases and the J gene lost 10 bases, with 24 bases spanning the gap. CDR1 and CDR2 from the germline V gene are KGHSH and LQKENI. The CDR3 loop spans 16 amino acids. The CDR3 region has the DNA TGTGCCAGCTCATCTCGTATAGCGTCAGTCCCCGGGGAGCAGTTCTTC. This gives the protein CASSSRIASVPGEQFF.

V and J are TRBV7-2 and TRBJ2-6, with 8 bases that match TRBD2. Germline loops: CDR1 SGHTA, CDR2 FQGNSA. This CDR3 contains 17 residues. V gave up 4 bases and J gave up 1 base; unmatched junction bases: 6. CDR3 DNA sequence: TGTGCCAGCAGCTCCCCCGGCGGGAGGTCTGGGGCCAACGTCCTGACTTTC. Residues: CASSSPGGRSGANVLTF.

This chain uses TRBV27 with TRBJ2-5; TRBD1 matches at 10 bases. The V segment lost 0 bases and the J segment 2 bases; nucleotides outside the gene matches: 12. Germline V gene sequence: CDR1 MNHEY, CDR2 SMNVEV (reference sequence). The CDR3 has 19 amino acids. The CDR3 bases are TGTGCCAGCAGTTTATCGGGACAGGGGACCTGGGGGGCTCAAGAGACCCAGTACTTC. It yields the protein CASSLSGQGTWGAQETQYF.

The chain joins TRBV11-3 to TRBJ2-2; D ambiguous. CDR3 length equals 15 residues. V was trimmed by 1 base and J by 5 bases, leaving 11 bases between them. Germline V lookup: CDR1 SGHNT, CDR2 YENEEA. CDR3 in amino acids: CASSLGVAWTGELFF. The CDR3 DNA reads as TGTGCCAGCAGCTTAGGGGTAGCTTGGACCGGGGAGCTGTTTTTT.

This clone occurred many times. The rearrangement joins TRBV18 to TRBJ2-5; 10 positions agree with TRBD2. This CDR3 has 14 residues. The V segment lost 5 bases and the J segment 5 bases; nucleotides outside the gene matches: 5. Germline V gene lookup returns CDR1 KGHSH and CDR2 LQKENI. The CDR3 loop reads CASSTSGGAETQYF. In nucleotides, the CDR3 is TGTGCCAGCTCAACGAGCGGGGGGGCGGAGACCCAGTACTTC. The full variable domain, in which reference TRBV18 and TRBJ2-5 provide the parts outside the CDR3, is NAGVMQNPRHLVRRRGQEARLRCSPMKGHSHVYWYRQLPEEGLKFMVYLQKENIIDESGMPKERFSAEFPKEGPSILRIQQVVRGDSAAYFCASSTSGGAETQYFGPGTRLLVL.

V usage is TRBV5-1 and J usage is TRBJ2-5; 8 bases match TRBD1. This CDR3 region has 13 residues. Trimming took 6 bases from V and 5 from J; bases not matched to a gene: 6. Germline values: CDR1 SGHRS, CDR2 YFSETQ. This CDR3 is CASNDRGYETQYF. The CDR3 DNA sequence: TGCGCCAGCAACGACAGGGGTTACGAGACCCAGTACTTC.

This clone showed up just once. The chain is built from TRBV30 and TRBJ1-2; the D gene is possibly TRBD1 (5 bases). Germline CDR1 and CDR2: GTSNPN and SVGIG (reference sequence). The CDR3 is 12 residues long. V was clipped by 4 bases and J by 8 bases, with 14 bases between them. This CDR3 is CAWTPDSRGYTF. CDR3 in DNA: TGTGCCTGGACCCCAGACAGTCGGGGCTACACCTTC.

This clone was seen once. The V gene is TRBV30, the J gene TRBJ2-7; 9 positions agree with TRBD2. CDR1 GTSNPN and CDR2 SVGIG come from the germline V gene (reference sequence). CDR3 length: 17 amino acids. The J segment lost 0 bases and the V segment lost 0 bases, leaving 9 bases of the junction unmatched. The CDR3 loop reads CAWSVYRLAEISYEQYF. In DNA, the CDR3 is TGTGCCTGGAGTGTTTACCGACTAGCGGAGATCTCCTACGAGCAGTACTTC.

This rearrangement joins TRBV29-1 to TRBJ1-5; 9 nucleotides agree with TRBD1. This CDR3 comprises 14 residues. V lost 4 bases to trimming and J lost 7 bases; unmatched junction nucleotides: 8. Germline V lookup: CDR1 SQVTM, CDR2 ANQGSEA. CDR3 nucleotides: TGCAGCGTTGCGGGACAGGGAGGCGAGCAGCCCCAGCATTTT. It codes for CSVAGQGGEQPQHF.

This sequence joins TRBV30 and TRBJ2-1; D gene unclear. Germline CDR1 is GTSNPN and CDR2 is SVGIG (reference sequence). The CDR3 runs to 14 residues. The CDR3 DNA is TGTGCTGGTTCGGATGGGAAGGTTTTGGGTGAGCAGTTCTTC. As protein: CAGSDGKVLGEQFF.

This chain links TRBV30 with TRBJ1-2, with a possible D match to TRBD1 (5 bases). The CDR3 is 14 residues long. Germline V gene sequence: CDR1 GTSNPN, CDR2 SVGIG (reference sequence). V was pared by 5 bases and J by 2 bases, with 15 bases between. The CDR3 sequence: CAWEPGETNYGYTF. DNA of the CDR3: TGTGCCTGGGAACCGGGGGAGACAAACTATGGCTACACCTTC.

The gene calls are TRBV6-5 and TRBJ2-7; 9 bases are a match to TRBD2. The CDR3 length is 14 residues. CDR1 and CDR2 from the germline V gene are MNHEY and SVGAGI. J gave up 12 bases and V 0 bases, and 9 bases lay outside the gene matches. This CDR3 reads CASSYSPTSGDMYF. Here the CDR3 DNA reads TGTGCCAGCAGTTACTCTCCGACTAGCGGAGATATGTACTTC.

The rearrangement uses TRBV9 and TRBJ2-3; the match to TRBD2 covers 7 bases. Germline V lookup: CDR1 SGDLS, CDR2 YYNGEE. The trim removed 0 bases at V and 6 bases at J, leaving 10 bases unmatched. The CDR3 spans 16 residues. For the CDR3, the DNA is TGTGCCAGCAGCGTAGGGGCTAGCGGAGGCGGGGATACGCAGTATTTT. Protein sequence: CASSVGASGGGDTQYF.

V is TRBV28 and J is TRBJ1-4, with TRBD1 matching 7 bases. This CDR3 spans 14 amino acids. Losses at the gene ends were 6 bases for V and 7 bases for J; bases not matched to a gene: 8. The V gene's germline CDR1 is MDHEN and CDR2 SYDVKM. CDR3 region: CASSTGTDPEKLFF. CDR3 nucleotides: TGTGCCAGCAGCACCGGGACAGACCCTGAAAAACTGTTTTTT. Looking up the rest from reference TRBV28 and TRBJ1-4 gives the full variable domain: DVKVTQSSRYLVKRTGEKVFLECVQDMDHENMFWYRQDPGLGLRLIYFSYDVKMKEKGDIPEGYSVSREKKERFSLILESASTNQTSMYLCASSTGTDPEKLFFGSGTQLSVL.

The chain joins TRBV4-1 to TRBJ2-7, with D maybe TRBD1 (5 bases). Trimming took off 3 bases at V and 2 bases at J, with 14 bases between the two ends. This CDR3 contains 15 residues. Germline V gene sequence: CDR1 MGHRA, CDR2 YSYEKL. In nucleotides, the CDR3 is TGCGCCAGCAGCCAGGACCTCTGGGGCACCTACGAGCAGTACTTC. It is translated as CASSQDLWGTYEQYF.

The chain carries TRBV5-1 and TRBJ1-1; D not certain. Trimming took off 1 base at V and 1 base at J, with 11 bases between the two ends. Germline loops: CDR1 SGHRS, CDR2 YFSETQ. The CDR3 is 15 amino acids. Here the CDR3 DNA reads TGCGCCAGCAGCTTGTTCGAAGGGTCGAACACTGAAGCTTTCTTT. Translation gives CASSLFEGSNTEAFF. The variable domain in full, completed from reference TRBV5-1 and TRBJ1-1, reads KAGVTQTPRYLIKTRGQQVTLSCSPISGHRSVSWYQQTPGQGLQFLFEYFSETQRNKGNFPGRFSGRQFSNSRSEMNVSTLELGDSALYLCASSLFEGSNTEAFFGQGTRLTVV.